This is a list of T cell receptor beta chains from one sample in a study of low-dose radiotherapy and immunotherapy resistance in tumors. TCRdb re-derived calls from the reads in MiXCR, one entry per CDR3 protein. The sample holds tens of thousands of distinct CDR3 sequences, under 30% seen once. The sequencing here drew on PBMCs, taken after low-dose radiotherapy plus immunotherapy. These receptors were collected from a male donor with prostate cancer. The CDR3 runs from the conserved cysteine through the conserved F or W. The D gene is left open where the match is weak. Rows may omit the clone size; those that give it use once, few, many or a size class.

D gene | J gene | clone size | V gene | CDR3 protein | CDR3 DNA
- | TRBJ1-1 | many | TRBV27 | CASSFWPPGWTEAFF | TGTGCCAGCAGTTTCTGGCCGCCTGGGTGGACTGAAGCTTTCTTT
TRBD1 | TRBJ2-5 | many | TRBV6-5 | CASSYRDRQETQYF | TGTGCCAGCAGTTACCGGGACAGACAAGAGACCCAGTACTTC
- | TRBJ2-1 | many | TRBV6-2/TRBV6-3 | CASSIGPNEQFF | TGTGCCAGTTCAATTGGGCCAAATGAGCAGTTCTTC
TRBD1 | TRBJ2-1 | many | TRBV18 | CASSPMRTGGHEQFF | TGTGCCAGCTCACCGATGCGGACAGGGGGTCATGAGCAGTTCTTC
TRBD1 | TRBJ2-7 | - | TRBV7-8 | CASSDPGQGSYEQYF | TGTGCCAGCAGCGACCCGGGACAGGGGTCCTACGAGCAGTACTTC
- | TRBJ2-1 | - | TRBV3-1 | CASSQDKVEQFF | TGTGCCAGCAGCCAAGACAAGGTAGAGCAGTTCTTC
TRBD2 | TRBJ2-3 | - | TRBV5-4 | CATGRDPSTDTQYF | TGTGCCACCGGGAGGGACCCTAGCACAGATACGCAGTATTTT
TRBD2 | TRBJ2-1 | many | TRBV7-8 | CASSLAFAGGSYNEQFF | TGTGCCAGCAGCTTAGCGTTTGCGGGGGGGTCCTACAATGAGCAGTTCTTC
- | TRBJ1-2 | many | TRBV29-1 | CSVEVGTYGYTF | TGCAGCGTTGAAGTCGGGACCTATGGCTACACCTTC
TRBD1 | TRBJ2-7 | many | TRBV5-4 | CASSLEPGQGGGQYF | TGTGCCAGCAGCCTTGAACCGGGACAGGGTGGAGGGCAGTACTTC
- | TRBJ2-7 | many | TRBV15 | CATSTPRDGNYEQYF | TGTGCCACCAGCACCCCCCGGGACGGCAACTACGAGCAGTACTTC